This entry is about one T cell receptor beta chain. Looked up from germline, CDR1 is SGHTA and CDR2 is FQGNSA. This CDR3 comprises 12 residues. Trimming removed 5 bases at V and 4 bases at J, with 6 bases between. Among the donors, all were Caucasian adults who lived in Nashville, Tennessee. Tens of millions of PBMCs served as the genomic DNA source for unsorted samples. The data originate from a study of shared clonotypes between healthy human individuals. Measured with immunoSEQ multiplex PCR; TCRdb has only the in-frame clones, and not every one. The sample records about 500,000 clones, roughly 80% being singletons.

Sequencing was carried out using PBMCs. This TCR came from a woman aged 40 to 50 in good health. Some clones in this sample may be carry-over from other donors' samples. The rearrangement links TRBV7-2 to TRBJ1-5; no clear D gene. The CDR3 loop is CASSPYNQPQHF. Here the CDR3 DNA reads TGTGCCAGCAGCCCCTATAATCAGCCCCAGCATTTT.